Each of the 14 T cell receptor beta chains below was sequenced from the same sample in a study of cytomegalovirus exposure and HLA in healthy donors. Primers: 60 Vbeta forward and 13 Jbeta reverse. The table came from immunoSEQ multiplex PCR; TCRdb's copy has only in-frame clones and leaves some out. The sample holds some 130,000 clones, approximately 87% seen once. Sequences were obtained from PBMCs. The receptors come from a woman aged 30 to 39 in good health and CMV-seronegative.

V usage is TRBV6-5 and J usage is TRBJ2-3, with 8 bases lining up with TRBD1. The CDR3 is made up of 15 amino acids. Germline loops: CDR1 MNHEY, CDR2 SVGAGI. J was trimmed by 4 bases and V by 2 bases; bases with no gene match: 5. The CDR3 protein is CASSYGQGPPDTQYF. In DNA, the CDR3 is TGTGCCAGCAGTTACGGACAGGGCCCCCCAGATACGCAGTATTTT.

The chain has TRBV7-2 and TRBJ2-7, with TRBD2 as a possible D gene (6 bases). The CDR3 covers 15 residues. The germline gives CDR1 SGHTA, CDR2 FQGNSA. The V end was cut by 1 base, the J end by 3 bases, with 13 bases between. CDR3 region: CASSLESASVYEQYF. The CDR3 DNA reads as TGTGCCAGCAGCTTAGAATCTGCTAGCGTCTACGAGCAGTACTTC.

The chain employs TRBV2 and TRBJ2-2; 9 bases agree with TRBD2. CDR1 is SNHLY, CDR2 FYNNEI, per germline. With 5 bases clipped from V and 5 bases from J, the junction kept 6 bases outside the gene matches. CDR3 length: 15 amino acids. The CDR3 coding sequence is TGTGCCAGCAGTACCAGCGGGAGGTGGACCGGGGAGCTGTTTTTT. It yields the protein CASSTSGRWTGELFF.

The V and J genes are TRBV30 and TRBJ1-2; D possibly corresponds to TRBD1 (5 bases). V was trimmed by 4 bases and J by 5 bases, leaving 23 bases between them. The V gene's germline CDR1 is GTSNPN and CDR2 SVGIG (reference sequence). The CDR3 is 16 amino acids. DNA of the CDR3: TGTGCCTGGACAAGGGCAGGGACCCGTGGGGGGTATGGCTACACCTTC. It encodes CAWTRAGTRGGYGYTF.

The chain employs TRBV7-2 and TRBJ1-1; unclear D gene. This CDR3 comprises 12 residues. CDR1 is SGHTA, CDR2 FQGNSA, per germline. V was pared by 5 bases and J by 4 bases, with 8 bases between. The CDR3: CASSLSSTEAFF. Here the CDR3 DNA reads TGTGCCAGCAGCCTATCGAGCACTGAAGCTTTCTTT. The variable domain in full, with the rest retrieved from reference TRBV7-2 and TRBJ1-1, is GAGVSQSPSNKVTEKGKDVELRCDPISGHTALYWYRQSLGQGLEFLIYFQGNSAPDKSGLPSDRFSAERTGGSVSTLTIQRTQQEDSAVYLCASSLSSTEAFFGQGTRLTVV.

The chain carries TRBV10-2 and TRBJ1-1; D gene unclear. Germline-derived CDR1 and CDR2 are WSHSY and SAAADI. V lost 6 bases and J 4 bases, leaving 9 bases between the germline ends. There are 12 residues in the CDR3. For the CDR3, the DNA is TGCGCCAGCAGCCAAATGAGCACTGAAGCTTTCTTT. Encoded protein: CASSQMSTEAFF.

The gene calls are TRBV5-1 and TRBJ1-1; D might be TRBD1 (6 bases). The V end lost 4 bases, the J end lost 6 bases, and 22 bases lay between the germline ends. Germline V gives CDR1 SGHRS, CDR2 YFSETQ. This CDR3 comprises 16 residues. The CDR3 DNA follows: TGCGCCAGCAGCCGTCTCGCACAGGGAATTCGCTCTGAAGCTTTCTTT. This gives the protein CASSRLAQGIRSEAFF.

The rearrangement links TRBV11-2 to TRBJ2-7; tentatively, D is TRBD1 (6 bases). This CDR3 spans 17 amino acids. Germline loops: CDR1 SGHAT, CDR2 FQNNGV. Deletions cut 4 bases from V and 6 bases from J, with 25 bases between. DNA of the CDR3: TGTGCCAGCAGCTCGCAACCTAGGACAGTCCGGGTCCGCGAGCAGTACTTC. It codes for CASSSQPRTVRVREQYF.

The chain joins TRBV4-2 to TRBJ2-6; D gene uncertain. Germline V gene data show CDR1 as LGHNA and CDR2 as YNFKEQ. Trimming took 0 bases from V and 0 from J, leaving 9 bases between them. The CDR3 contains 17 residues. The CDR3 is CASSQDSFGSGANVLTF. The CDR3 nucleotides are TGTGCCAGCAGCCAAGATAGTTTCGGCTCTGGGGCCAACGTCCTGACTTTC.

The chain uses TRBV11-2 and TRBJ2-1; 7 nucleotides agree with TRBD2. The germline V gene encodes CDR1 SGHAT and CDR2 FQNNGV. The CDR3 runs to 15 residues. V was clipped by 1 base and J by 6 bases; unmatched bases: 6. CDR3 bases: TGTGCCAGCAGCTTAGTATCCCGGGGGGTCAATGAGCAGTTCTTC. Residues: CASSLVSRGVNEQFF. The whole variable domain, remainder taken from reference TRBV11-2 and TRBJ2-1, is EAGVAQSPRYKIIEKRQSVAFWCNPISGHATLYWYQQILGQGPKLLIQFQNNGVVDDSQLPKDRFSAERLKGVDSTLKIQPAKLEDSAVYLCASSLVSRGVNEQFFGPGTRLTVL.

The chain links TRBV7-9 to TRBJ1-2, with no clear D. The CDR3 runs 15 residues. CDR1 is SEHNR and CDR2 is FQNEAQ in the germline V gene (reference sequence). V lost 0 bases to trimming and J lost 6 bases, with 14 bases between them. The CDR3 protein is CASSLALGQSNGYTF. In DNA, the CDR3 is TGTGCCAGCAGCTTAGCGCTTGGGCAATCGAATGGCTACACCTTC.

This clone was observed a few times. The chain carries TRBV19 and TRBJ2-2, with 7 bases lining up with TRBD1. V was pared by 6 bases and J by 4 bases, with 11 bases of the junction left unmatched. Germline V gene lookup returns CDR1 LNHDA and CDR2 SQIVND (reference sequence). This CDR3 comprises 16 residues. The CDR3 sequence: CASSSIGTASTGELFF. In DNA form, the CDR3 reads TGTGCCAGTAGCTCGATTGGGACAGCCTCCACCGGGGAGCTGTTTTTT.

The chain joins TRBV30 to TRBJ1-1; no clear D. CDR1 GTSNPN and CDR2 SVGIG come from the germline V gene (reference sequence). There are 14 residues in the CDR3. V shed 4 bases and J shed 4 bases, with 16 bases lying between them. The CDR3 nucleotides are TGTGCCTGGAACGGGTGGCCGCGGGGCACTGAAGCTTTCTTT. Its translation: CAWNGWPRGTEAFF.

The genes are TRBV6-5 and TRBJ1-2; 8 bases line up with TRBD1. Unmatched junction bases numbered 6, after V lost 5 bases and J lost 1 base. Germline V lookup: CDR1 MNHEY, CDR2 SVGAGI. This CDR3 has 15 residues. The CDR3 sequence: CASSQGQGYNYGYTF. CDR3 in DNA: TGTGCCAGCAGTCAAGGACAGGGTTATAACTATGGCTACACCTTC.